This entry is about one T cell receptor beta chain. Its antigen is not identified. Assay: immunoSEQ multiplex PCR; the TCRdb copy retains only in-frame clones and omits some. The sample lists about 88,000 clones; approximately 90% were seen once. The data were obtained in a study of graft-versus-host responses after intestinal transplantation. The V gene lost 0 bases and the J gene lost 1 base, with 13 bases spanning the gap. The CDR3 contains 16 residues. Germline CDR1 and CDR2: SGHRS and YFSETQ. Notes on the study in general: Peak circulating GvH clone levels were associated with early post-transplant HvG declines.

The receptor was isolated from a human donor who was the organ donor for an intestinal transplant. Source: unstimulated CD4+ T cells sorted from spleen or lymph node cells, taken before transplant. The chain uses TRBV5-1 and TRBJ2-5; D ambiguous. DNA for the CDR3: TGCGCCAGCAGCTTGGGCCAGACAATATTCCAAGAGACCCAGTACTTC. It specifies CASSLGQTIFQETQYF.